These 24 T cell receptor beta chains were sequenced from one sample in a study of spatial heterogeneity in lung cancer. TCRdb reprocessed the 5' RACE reads with MiXCR, giving one entry per CDR3 protein. The sample records under 8,000 distinct CDR3 sequences, 4.5% to 6.5% being singletons. Time point defined: sample taken at primary tumor resection. Material for sequencing was whole RNA from tumor, nontumor lung or frozen PBMC, left unsorted. Sequenced here: normal lung tissue next to the tumor, sampled at surgery. These receptors were collected from a female donor with early-stage non-small cell lung cancer.

About this clonotype itself: Being off target in a library aimed at alpha chains, this beta chain has a size of little meaning. The CDR3 coding sequence is TGTGCCAGCATCTGGGAGGGGGGGTACGCTGAAGCTTTCTTT. Its translation is CASIWEGGYAEAFF. The chain combines TRBV6-1 with TRBJ1-1; D is possibly TRBD1 (6 bases). This CDR3 has 14 amino acids. Germline loops: CDR1 MNHNS, CDR2 SASEGT. V gave up 7 bases and J gave up 6 bases, with 18 bases separating them.

By share of the sample, this clonotype is medium-sized. Because this beta chain is a stray read in a library intended to capture alpha chains, its abundance should not be given much weight. V and J are TRBV7-8 and TRBJ1-6; no firm D call. V lost 4 bases to trimming and J lost 9 bases, with 10 bases between them. Germline V gene sequence: CDR1 SGHVS, CDR2 FQNEAQ. The CDR3 covers 13 residues. The CDR3 sequence: CASSSGRISPLHF. CDR3 DNA sequence: TGTGCCAGCAGCTCGGGTCGTATTTCACCCCTCCACTTT.

Turning to this clonotype: For a library built for alpha chains, this beta chain is a stray read; little rests on its size. This sequence joins TRBV5-1 and TRBJ2-3; D is uncertain. CDR1 and CDR2 (germline): SGHRS, YFSETQ. This CDR3 spans 17 amino acids. V was cut by 0 bases and J by 0 bases, with 14 bases left in between. DNA for the CDR3: TGCGCCAGCAGCTTGGGCACGGGCGCGTTGAGCACAGATACGCAGTATTTT. Translating it yields CASSLGTGALSTDTQYF.

By proportion, this clonotype is medium-sized (0.01 to 0.1%). This beta chain appears as a stray read in a library generated for alpha chains; its size is not informative. The genes are TRBV19 and TRBJ2-2; D remains unclear. CDR3 length: 16 residues. The V and J ends lost 2 bases and 0 bases respectively, with 10 bases between them. Looked up from germline, CDR1 is LNHDA and CDR2 is SQIVND (reference sequence). The CDR3 sequence is CASSIIGESNTGELFF. The CDR3 nucleotides are TGTGCCAGTAGTATAATCGGAGAATCGAACACCGGGGAGCTGTTTTTT.

This clonotype was counted many times. The library was prepared for alpha chains; this beta chain is a stray read, so its frequency means little. This chain links TRBV19 with TRBJ2-2, with D possibly matching TRBD2 (6 bases). This CDR3 spans 14 amino acids. The V and J ends lost 10 bases and 4 bases respectively, with 16 bases between them. The V gene's germline CDR1 is LNHDA and CDR2 SQIVND (reference sequence). CDR3 sequence (DNA): TGTGCCACAGGACCAGGAGGGCTCACCGGGGAGCTGTTTTTT. It codes for CATGPGGLTGELFF.

This clonotype is labeled as medium-sized. The library was designed around alpha chains, so this beta chain is a stray read whose abundance carries little weight. This rearrangement joins TRBV24-1 to TRBJ2-1; D is unresolved. Trimming removed 4 bases at V and 12 bases at J, with 12 bases between. CDR1 is KGHDR, CDR2 SFDVKD, per germline. The CDR3 has 12 amino acids. The CDR3 bases are TGTGCCACCAGTGACCCTGACCGCCCGCAGTTCTTC. It specifies CATSDPDRPQFF.

This clonotype was seen ten or more times. This beta chain was picked up by a library intended for alpha chains and is off target, so its count carries little meaning. The CDR3 spells CSVGASRARGLNNEQFF. CDR3 DNA sequence: TGCAGCGTTGGAGCAAGCCGCGCCAGGGGTCTCAACAATGAGCAGTTCTTC. The chain couples TRBV29-1 to TRBJ2-1; TRBD1 might be the D (6 bases). Germline loops: CDR1 SQVTM, CDR2 ANQGSEA. The CDR3 runs to 17 residues. Trimming left V 4 bases short and J 5 bases short, with 24 bases between.

This clonotype has just a few counts. Because this beta chain is a stray read in a library intended to capture alpha chains, its abundance should not be given much weight. The CDR3 DNA follows: TGCGCCAGCACGACTAGCGGGAGTTTTAATGAGCAGTTCTTC. This codes for CASTTSGSFNEQFF. The chain has TRBV5-1 and TRBJ2-1, with TRBD2 identical over 12 bases. The CDR3 is made up of 14 amino acids. V shed 6 bases, J shed 7 bases, and the junction held 5 bases outside the gene matches. Per germline, CDR1 SGHRS and CDR2 YFSETQ.

This clonotype was counted between two and nine times. As an off-target read in a library built for alpha chains, this beta chain has a frequency of little significance. This chain uses TRBV7-9 with TRBJ2-3, with 11 bases that match TRBD1. Germline-derived CDR1 and CDR2 are SEHNR and FQNEAQ (reference sequence). The CDR3 has 16 amino acids. Trimming cost V 3 bases and J 1 base; bases outside gene matches: 3. CDR3 bases: TGTGCCAGCAGCTTTTCGGACAGGGGGCGCACAGATACGCAGTATTTT. Translating it yields CASSFSDRGRTDTQYF. Supplemented by reference TRBV7-9 and TRBJ2-3, the full variable domain reads DTGVSQNPRHKITKRGQNVTFRCDPISEHNRLYWYRQTLGQGPEFLTYFQNEAQLEKSRLLSDRFSAERPKGSFSTLEIQRTEQGDSAMYLCASSFSDRGRTDTQYFGPGTRLTVL.

By share, this clonotype ranks as medium-sized. This beta chain lies outside the target of a library built for alpha chains; its clone size means little. The V and J genes are TRBV29-1 and TRBJ1-6, with 7 positions matching TRBD1. Losses at the gene ends were 3 bases for V and 9 bases for J; bases not matched to a gene: 5. This CDR3 region has 13 residues. CDR1 is SQVTM, CDR2 ANQGSEA, per germline. CDR3: CSVEVQGGSPLHF. CDR3 in DNA: TGCAGCGTTGAGGTGCAGGGGGGTTCACCCCTCCACTTT.

This clonotype is a singleton in its sample. This beta chain came through as a stray read in a library set up for alpha chains, and its size says little. V and J are TRBV6-5 and TRBJ2-5; D is perhaps TRBD2 (6 bases). The ends were cut back, 2 bases at V and 0 bases at J, with 10 bases in the middle. Germline V gene data show CDR1 as MNHEY and CDR2 as SVGAGI. This CDR3 region has 15 residues. This CDR3 reads CASSYGGRHQETQYF. DNA of the CDR3: TGTGCCAGCAGTTACGGAGGGCGACACCAAGAGACCCAGTACTTC.

This clonotype was observed many times. This beta chain represents an off-target read in a library built for alpha chains; its size is of limited meaning. This rearrangement joins TRBV9 to TRBJ2-7, with 8 bases matching TRBD1. V shed 0 bases, J shed 5 bases, and the junction held 4 bases outside the gene matches. Looked up from germline, CDR1 is SGDLS and CDR2 is YYNGEE. The CDR3 runs to 14 residues. CDR3 nucleotide sequence: TGTGCCAGCAGCGTAGTGGACAGGGATCACGAGCAGTACTTC. Residues: CASSVVDRDHEQYF.

This clonotype was counted many times. Little can be read into the size of this beta chain, an off-target read in a library designed for alpha chains. The genes are TRBV12-5 and TRBJ2-3, with D unresolved. This CDR3 has 15 amino acids. V was cut by 5 bases and J by 4 bases, with 16 bases left in between. Germline lookup yields CDR1 LGHNT and CDR2 FRNRAP. This chain's CDR3 is CASGPRRSRADTQYF. For the CDR3, the DNA is TGTGCTAGTGGTCCAAGGCGGTCACGCGCAGATACGCAGTATTTT.

By share of the sample, this clonotype is medium-sized. For a library built for alpha chains, this beta chain is a stray read; little rests on its size. V gene TRBV7-2 combines with J gene TRBJ2-3; tentative D call: TRBD1 (5 bases). The V end lost 1 base, the J end lost 3 bases, and 14 bases lay between the germline ends. CDR1 and CDR2 from the germline V gene are SGHTA and FQGNSA. This CDR3 has 16 residues. The chain's CDR3 is CASSLVGVRGTDTQYF. Here the CDR3 DNA reads TGTGCCAGCAGCTTAGTAGGGGTCCGTGGGACAGATACGCAGTATTTT.

This clonotype is medium-sized in the sample. For a library built for alpha chains, this beta chain is a stray read; little rests on its size. This rearrangement joins TRBV20-1 to TRBJ2-7; no clear D. The germline V and J ends were trimmed by 3 bases and 3 bases, with 12 bases remaining between them. Germline V gene sequence: CDR1 DFQATT, CDR2 SNEGSKA (reference sequence). The CDR3 consists of 13 residues. CDR3 in DNA: TGCAGTGCTAGGTTGGGATCGATCTACGAGCAGTACTTC. Translated, it gives CSARLGSIYEQYF.

By sample share, this clonotype is medium-sized. This beta chain slipped into a library made for alpha chains as a stray read, so its size is not meaningful. This chain uses TRBV29-1 with TRBJ1-1; D ambiguous. V lost 4 bases and J 1 base, leaving 7 bases between the germline ends. Germline CDR1 SQVTM, CDR2 ANQGSEA. The CDR3 is made up of 12 amino acids. This chain's CDR3 is CSVVRENTEAFF. In DNA form, the CDR3 reads TGCAGCGTTGTCAGAGAGAACACTGAAGCTTTCTTT.

This clonotype is termed hyperexpanded (1% or more). This beta chain lies outside the target of a library built for alpha chains; its clone size means little. This chain links TRBV18 with TRBJ2-5; 9 nucleotides align to TRBD2. V dropped 2 bases and J dropped 4; count of bases not matched to a gene: 8. The CDR3 length is 16 residues. From germline, CDR1 is KGHSH and CDR2 LQKENI. The CDR3 region is CASSPGAGGSGETQYF. CDR3 coding DNA: TGTGCCAGCTCACCAGGAGCGGGAGGCTCGGGAGAGACCCAGTACTTC.

Worth noting for this clonotype: This beta chain is a stray read from a library made for alpha chains; its abundance is not meaningful. The chain employs TRBV9 and TRBJ1-1; a possible D gene is TRBD1 (5 bases). Trimming shortened V by 4 bases and J by 5 bases, and 15 bases separated the two germline ends. This CDR3 region has 14 residues. Germline CDR1 and CDR2: SGDLS and YYNGEE. CDR3 region: CASSKQEGHTEAFF. The CDR3, as DNA: TGTGCCAGCAGCAAACAGGAGGGGCATACTGAAGCTTTCTTT.

As concerns this clonotype: This beta chain came through as a stray read in a library set up for alpha chains, and its size says little. The gene calls are TRBV27 and TRBJ1-5; D possibly corresponds to TRBD1 (6 bases). Deletions cut 8 bases from V and 7 bases from J, with 15 bases between. Germline-derived CDR1 and CDR2 are MNHEY and SMNVEV (reference sequence). This CDR3 is 13 amino acids long. This CDR3 reads CASRWGRDQPQHF. CDR3 DNA sequence: TGTGCCAGCCGGTGGGGGCGGGACCAGCCCCAGCATTTT.

Regarding this clonotype: This beta chain came through as a stray read in a library set up for alpha chains, and its size says little. The chain is built from TRBV5-5 and TRBJ2-1; D may correspond to TRBD1 or TRBD2 (6 bases each). Germline lookup yields CDR1 SGHKS and CDR2 YYEKEE (reference sequence). CDR3 length: 14 amino acids. V lost 3 bases to trimming and J lost 5 bases, with 12 bases between them. This chain's CDR3 is CASSWGAGNNEQFF. DNA of the CDR3: TGTGCCAGCAGCTGGGGGGCAGGTAACAATGAGCAGTTCTTC.

This clonotype has ten or more counts. Little can be read into the size of this beta chain, an off-target read in a library designed for alpha chains. The chain links TRBV20-1 to TRBJ2-1; TRBD1 agrees at 9 bases. The CDR3 is 14 amino acids. Losses at the gene ends were 6 bases for V and 7 bases for J; bases not matched to a gene: 10. The germline V gene has CDR1 DFQATT and CDR2 SNEGSKA (reference sequence). CDR3 sequence: CSADRDRAINEQFF. Here the CDR3 DNA reads TGCAGTGCCGACCGGGACAGGGCTATTAATGAGCAGTTCTTC.

By frequency in the sample, this clonotype is medium-sized. A library prepared for alpha chains yielded this beta chain as an off-target read; its size is of little meaning. This rearrangement joins TRBV6-2 or TRBV6-3 to TRBJ2-3, with D possibly matching TRBD2 (5 bases). The germline V gene encodes CDR1 MNHEY and CDR2 SVGEGT. V shed 2 bases and J shed 2 bases, with 11 bases lying between them. The CDR3 is 15 amino acids. Here the CDR3 DNA reads TGTGCCAGCAGTTACGCCGGAGGATACACAGATACGCAGTATTTT. Amino acids: CASSYAGGYTDTQYF.

This clonotype counts as medium-sized. This beta chain was picked up by a library intended for alpha chains and is off target, so its count carries little meaning. The gene calls are TRBV20-1 and TRBJ2-5; a possible D gene is TRBD1 (6 bases). This CDR3 has 13 amino acids. Germline V gene lookup returns CDR1 DFQATT and CDR2 SNEGSKA (reference sequence). V was pared by 3 bases and J by 4 bases, with 12 bases between. In DNA, the CDR3 is TGCAGTGCTAGGATGACAGGCCCAGAGACCCAGTACTTC. Its translation is CSARMTGPETQYF.

This clonotype was observed many times. Found in a library prepared for alpha chains, this beta chain is an off-target read, and its abundance has little meaning. The chain couples TRBV6-2 or TRBV6-3 to TRBJ1-2, with TRBD1 matching 7 bases. Germline V gene data show CDR1 as MNHEY and CDR2 as SVGEGT. The CDR3 sequence is 15 residues long. J gave up 5 bases and V 4 bases, and 10 bases lay outside the gene matches. The CDR3 DNA reads TGTGCCAGCAGTTCCGGACAGGAGGCTGGTTATGGCTACACCTTC. Its protein is CASSSGQEAGYGYTF.